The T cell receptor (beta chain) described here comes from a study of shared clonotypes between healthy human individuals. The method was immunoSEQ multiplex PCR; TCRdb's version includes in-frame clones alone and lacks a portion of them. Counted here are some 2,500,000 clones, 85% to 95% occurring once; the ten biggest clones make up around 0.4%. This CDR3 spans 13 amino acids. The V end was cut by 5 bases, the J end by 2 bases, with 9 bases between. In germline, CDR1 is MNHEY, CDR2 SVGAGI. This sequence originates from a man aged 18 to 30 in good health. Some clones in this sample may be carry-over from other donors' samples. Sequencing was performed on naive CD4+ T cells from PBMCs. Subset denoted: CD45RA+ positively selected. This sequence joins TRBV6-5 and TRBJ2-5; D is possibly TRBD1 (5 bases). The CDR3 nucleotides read TGTGCCAGCAGTCGACAGCTTCAAGAGACCCAGTACTTC. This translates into CASSRQLQETQYF.